Listed here are 4 T cell receptor beta chains from one sample, sequenced in a study of blood T cell repertoires in COVID-19. Some clones are missing from TCRdb's copy, which holds only in-frame ones; the method was immunoSEQ multiplex PCR. The table lists about 130,000 clones, approximately 83% of them singletons. The sample comprised peripheral blood. The origin of the receptors is a woman of 80 years or more with acute or convalescent COVID-19.

This rearrangement joins TRBV9 to TRBJ1-1; D unresolved. The germline CDR1 and CDR2 sequences are SGDLS and YYNGEE. This CDR3 is built from 15 residues. Deletions cut 0 bases from V and 5 bases from J, with 14 bases between. CDR3 DNA: TGTGCCAGCAGCGTAGCTCAGTGGGCTGGGACTGAAGCTTTCTTT. This encodes CASSVAQWAGTEAFF.

The V gene is TRBV6-2 or TRBV6-3, the J gene TRBJ2-1; 8 positions match TRBD2. Trimming removed 4 bases from V and 5 bases from J; junction bases left unmatched: 7. Germline CDR1 reads MNHEY; CDR2 reads SVGEGT. The CDR3 consists of 15 residues. The CDR3 sequence is CASSSQRGGNNEQFF. DNA for the CDR3: TGTGCCAGCAGTTCTCAACGGGGGGGGAACAATGAGCAGTTCTTC.

V gene TRBV7-2 combines with J gene TRBJ1-2; D might be TRBD1 (6 bases). From germline, CDR1 is SGHTA and CDR2 FQGNSA. The V end lost 5 bases, the J end lost 2 bases, and 24 bases lay between the germline ends. This CDR3 is 18 amino acids long. This chain's CDR3 is CASSPSPSARGQNYGYTF. DNA of the CDR3: TGTGCCAGCAGCCCATCCCCCTCCGCCAGGGGCCAAAACTATGGCTACACCTTC.

The rearrangement uses TRBV5-1 and TRBJ2-1; 10 bases agree with TRBD1. Germline values: CDR1 SGHRS, CDR2 YFSETQ. The J segment lost 2 bases and the V segment lost 2 bases, leaving 4 bases of the junction unmatched. CDR3 length: 16 amino acids. The CDR3: CASSLRTGGAYNEQFF. The CDR3 DNA is TGCGCCAGCAGCTTAAGGACAGGGGGAGCCTACAATGAGCAGTTCTTC.